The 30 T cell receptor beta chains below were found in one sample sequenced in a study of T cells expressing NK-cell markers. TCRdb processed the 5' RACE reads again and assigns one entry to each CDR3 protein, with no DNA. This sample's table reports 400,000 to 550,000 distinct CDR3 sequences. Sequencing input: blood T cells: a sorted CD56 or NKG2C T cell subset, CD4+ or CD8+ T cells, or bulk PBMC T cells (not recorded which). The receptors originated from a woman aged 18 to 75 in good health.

The CDR3 spells CASTLGLTTGELFF. The genes are TRBV6-2 or TRBV6-3 and TRBJ2-2; TCRdb picks TRBD1, but there is no DNA to check that call. The CDR3 loop spans 14 amino acids. Germline CDR1 MNHEY, CDR2 SVGEGT.

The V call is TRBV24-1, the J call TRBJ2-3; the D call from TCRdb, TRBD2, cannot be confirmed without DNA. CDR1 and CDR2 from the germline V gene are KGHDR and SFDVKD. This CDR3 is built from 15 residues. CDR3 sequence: CATKTSGISTDTQYF.

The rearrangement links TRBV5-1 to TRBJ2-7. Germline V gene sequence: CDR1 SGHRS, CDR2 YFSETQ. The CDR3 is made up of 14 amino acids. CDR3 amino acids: CASSLIIDSYEQYF.

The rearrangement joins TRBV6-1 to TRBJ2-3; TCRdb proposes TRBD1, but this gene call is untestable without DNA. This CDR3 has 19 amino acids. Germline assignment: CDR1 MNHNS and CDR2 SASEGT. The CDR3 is CASRSRGTGGTAPTDTQYF.

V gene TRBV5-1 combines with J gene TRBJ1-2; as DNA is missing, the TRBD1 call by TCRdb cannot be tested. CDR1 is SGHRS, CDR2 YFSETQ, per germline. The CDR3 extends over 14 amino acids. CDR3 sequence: CASSLTGNNYGYTF.

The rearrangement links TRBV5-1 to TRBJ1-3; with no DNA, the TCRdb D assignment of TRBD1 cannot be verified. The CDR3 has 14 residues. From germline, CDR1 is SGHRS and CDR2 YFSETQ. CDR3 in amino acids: CASSLQEGENTIYF. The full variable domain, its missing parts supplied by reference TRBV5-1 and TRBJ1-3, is KAGVTQTPRYLIKTRGQQVTLSCSPISGHRSVSWYQQTPGQGLQFLFEYFSETQRNKGNFPGRFSGRQFSNSRSEMNVSTLELGDSALYLCASSLQEGENTIYFGEGSWLTVV.

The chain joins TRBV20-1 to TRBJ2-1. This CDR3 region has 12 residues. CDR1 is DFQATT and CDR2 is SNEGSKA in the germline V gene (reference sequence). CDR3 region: CSARLRNNEQFF.

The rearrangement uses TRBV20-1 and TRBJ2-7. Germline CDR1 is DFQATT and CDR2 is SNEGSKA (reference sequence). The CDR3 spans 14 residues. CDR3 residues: CSAPRRTGFREQYF.

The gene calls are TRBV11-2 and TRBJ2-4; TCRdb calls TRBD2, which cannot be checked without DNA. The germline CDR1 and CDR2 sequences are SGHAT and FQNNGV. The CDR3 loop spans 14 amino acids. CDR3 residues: CASSSLSSGGTLNF.

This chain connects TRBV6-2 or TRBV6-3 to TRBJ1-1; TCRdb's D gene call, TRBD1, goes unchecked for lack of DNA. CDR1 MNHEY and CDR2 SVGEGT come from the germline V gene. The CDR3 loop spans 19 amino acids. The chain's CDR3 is CASSYSFGTGVIGDTEAFF.

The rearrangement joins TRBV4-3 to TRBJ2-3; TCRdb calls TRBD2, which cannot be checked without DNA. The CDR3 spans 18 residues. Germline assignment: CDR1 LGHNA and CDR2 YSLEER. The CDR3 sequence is CASSQDLPAGGFADTQYF.

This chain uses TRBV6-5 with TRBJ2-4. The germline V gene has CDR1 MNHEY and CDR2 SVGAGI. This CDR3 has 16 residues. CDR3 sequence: CASSYATGLAKNIQYF.

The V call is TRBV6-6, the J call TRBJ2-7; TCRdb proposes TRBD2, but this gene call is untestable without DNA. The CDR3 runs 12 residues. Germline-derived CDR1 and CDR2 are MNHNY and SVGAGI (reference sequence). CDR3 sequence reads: CASSGPSYEQYF.

The CDR3: CASSLGSGGATDTQYF. The rearrangement joins TRBV7-2 to TRBJ2-3; TCRdb returns TRBD2, unconfirmable since there is no DNA. Germline values: CDR1 SGHTA, CDR2 FQGNSA. This CDR3 is 16 amino acids long.

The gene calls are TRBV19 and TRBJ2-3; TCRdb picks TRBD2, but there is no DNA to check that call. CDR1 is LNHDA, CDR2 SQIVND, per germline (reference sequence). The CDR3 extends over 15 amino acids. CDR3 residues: CASSHKREGRDTQYF.

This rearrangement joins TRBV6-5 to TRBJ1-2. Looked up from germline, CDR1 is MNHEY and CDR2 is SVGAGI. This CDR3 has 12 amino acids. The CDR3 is CASSSPNTGYTF.

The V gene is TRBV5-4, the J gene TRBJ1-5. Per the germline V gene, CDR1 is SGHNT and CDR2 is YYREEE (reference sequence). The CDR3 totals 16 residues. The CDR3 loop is CASSLWGGYSNQPQHF.

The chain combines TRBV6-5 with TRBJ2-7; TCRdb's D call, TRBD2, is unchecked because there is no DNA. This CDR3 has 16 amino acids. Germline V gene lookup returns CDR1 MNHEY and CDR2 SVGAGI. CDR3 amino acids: CASSYSATSGSYEQYF.

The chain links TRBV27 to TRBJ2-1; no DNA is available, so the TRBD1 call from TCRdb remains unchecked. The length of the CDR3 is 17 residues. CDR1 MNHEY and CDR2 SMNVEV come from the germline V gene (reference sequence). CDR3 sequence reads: CASRHYLDSRSYNEQFF.

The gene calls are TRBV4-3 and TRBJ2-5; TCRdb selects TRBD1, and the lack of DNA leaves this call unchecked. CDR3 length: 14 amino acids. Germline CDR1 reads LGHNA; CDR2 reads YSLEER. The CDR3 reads CASSRVIGGETQYF.

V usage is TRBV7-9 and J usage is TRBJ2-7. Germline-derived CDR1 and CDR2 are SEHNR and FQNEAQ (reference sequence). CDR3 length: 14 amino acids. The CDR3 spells CASSLAGNPYEQYF. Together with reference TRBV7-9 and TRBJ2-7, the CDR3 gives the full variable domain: DTGVSQNPRHKITKRGQNVTFRCDPISEHNRLYWYRQTLGQGPEFLTYFQNEAQLEKSRLLSDRFSAERPKGSFSTLEIQRTEQGDSAMYLCASSLAGNPYEQYFGPGTRLTVT.

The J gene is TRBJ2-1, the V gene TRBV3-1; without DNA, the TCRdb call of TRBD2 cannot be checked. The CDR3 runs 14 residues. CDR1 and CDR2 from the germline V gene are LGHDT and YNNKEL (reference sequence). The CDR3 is CASSQTSGRGEQFF.

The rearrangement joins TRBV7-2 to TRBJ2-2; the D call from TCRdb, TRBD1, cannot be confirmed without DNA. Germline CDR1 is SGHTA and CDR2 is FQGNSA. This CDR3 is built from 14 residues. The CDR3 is CASSSSPGVGDLFF.

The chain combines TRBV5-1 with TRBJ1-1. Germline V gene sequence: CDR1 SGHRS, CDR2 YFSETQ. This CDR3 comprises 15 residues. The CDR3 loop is CASSLVGEEGTEAFF.

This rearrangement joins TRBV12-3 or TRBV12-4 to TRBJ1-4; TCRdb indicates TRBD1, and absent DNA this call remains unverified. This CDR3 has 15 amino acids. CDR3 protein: CASSLRDHVRGKLFF.

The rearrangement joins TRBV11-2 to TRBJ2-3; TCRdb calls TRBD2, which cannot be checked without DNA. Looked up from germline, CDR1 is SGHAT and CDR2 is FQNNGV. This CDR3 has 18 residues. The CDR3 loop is CASSLGGGMVGRKDTQYF.

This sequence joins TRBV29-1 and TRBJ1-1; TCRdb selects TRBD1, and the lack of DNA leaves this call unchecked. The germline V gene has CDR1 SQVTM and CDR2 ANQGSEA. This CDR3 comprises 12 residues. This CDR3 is CSGRGLSTEAFF. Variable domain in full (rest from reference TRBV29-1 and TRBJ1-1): SAVISQKPSRDICQRGTSLTIQCQVDSQVTMMFWYRQQPGQSLTLIATANQGSEATYESGFVIDKFPISRPNLTFSTLTVSNMSPEDSSIYLCSGRGLSTEAFFGQGTRLTVV.

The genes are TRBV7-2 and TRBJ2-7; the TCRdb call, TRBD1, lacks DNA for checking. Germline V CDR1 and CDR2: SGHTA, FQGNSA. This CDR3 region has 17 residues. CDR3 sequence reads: CASSPGVRGQSSYEQYF.

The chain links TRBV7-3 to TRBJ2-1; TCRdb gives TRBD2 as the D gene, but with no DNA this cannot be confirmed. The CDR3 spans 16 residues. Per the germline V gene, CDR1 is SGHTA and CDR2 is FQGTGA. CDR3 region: CASSLTTSGGYNEQFF.

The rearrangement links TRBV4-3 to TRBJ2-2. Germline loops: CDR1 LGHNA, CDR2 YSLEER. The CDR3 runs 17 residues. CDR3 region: CASSQEVGTANTGELFF.